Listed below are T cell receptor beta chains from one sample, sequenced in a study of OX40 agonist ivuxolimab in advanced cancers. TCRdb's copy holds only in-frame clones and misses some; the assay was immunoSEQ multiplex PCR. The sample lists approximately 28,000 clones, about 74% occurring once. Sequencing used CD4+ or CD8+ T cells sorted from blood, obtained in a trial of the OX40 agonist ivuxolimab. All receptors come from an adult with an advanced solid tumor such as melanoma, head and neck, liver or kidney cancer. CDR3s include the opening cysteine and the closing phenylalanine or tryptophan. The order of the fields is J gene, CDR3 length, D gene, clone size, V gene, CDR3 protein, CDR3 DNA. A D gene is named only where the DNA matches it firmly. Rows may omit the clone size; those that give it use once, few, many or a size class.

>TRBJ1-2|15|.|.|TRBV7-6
CASSPQQGMSYGYTF
TGTGCCAGCAGCCCACAGCAGGGAATGTCGTATGGCTACACCTTC
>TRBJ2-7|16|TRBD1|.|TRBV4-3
CASSHANRQGRAEQYF
TGCGCCAGCAGCCACGCCAACCGACAGGGAAGAGCGGAGCAGTACTTC
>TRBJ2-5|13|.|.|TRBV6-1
CASSVRGEETQYF
TGTGCCAGCAGTGTAAGGGGAGAGGAGACCCAGTACTTC
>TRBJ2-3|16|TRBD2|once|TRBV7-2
CASSRREAGARDTQYF
TGTGCCAGCAGCCGTCGTGAAGCGGGGGCTAGAGATACGCAGTATTTT
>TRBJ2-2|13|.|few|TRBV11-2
CASSRTYTGELFF
TGTGCCAGCAGCCGGACCTACACCGGGGAGCTGTTTTTT
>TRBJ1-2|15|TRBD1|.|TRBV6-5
CASSTHDRGRLGYTF
TGTGCCAGCAGTACCCACGACAGGGGCCGACTTGGCTACACCTTC
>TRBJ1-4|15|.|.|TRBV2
CASSARGGGIEKLFF
TGTGCCAGCAGTGCGCGTGGGGGGGGCATTGAAAAACTGTTTTTT
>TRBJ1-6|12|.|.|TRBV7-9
CASRPNNSPLHF
TGTGCCAGTAGGCCTAATAATTCACCCCTCCACTTT
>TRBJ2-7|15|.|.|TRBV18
CASSPGTPEAGAQYF
TGTGCCAGCTCACCCGGGACACCGGAGGCGGGGGCGCAGTACTTC
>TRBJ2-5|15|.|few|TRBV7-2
CASSLWPTGRETQYF
TGTGCCAGCAGCTTATGGCCAACAGGGAGGGAGACCCAGTACTTC
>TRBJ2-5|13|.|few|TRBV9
CASSVARGETQYF
TGTGCCAGCAGCGTAGCGAGGGGGGAGACCCAGTACTTC
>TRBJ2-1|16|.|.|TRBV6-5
CASSYRVRRAYNEQFF
TGTGCCAGCAGTTACCGGGTAAGGCGGGCTTACAATGAGCAGTTCTTC
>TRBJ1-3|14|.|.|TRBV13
CASSLRAAGNTIYF
TGTGCCAGCAGCTTACGGGCGGCTGGAAACACCATATATTTT
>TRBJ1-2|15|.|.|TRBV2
CASSVIRQDFYGYTF
TGTGCCAGCAGTGTGATTAGACAAGACTTCTATGGCTACACCTTC
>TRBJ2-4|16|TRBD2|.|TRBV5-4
CASSKSGGAGKNIQYF
TGTGCCAGCAGCAAAAGCGGGGGTGCGGGCAAAAACATTCAGTACTTC
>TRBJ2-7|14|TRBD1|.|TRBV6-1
CASSKGTGDYEQYF
TGTGCCAGCAGCAAAGGGACAGGTGACTACGAGCAGTACTTC
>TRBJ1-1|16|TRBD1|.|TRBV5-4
CASTKTGVYLDTEAFF
TGTGCCAGCACCAAGACAGGGGTGTACTTGGACACTGAAGCTTTCTTT
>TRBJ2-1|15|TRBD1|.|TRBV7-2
CASSLGGQGAEEQFF
TGTGCCAGCAGCTTAGGGGGACAGGGGGCGGAAGAGCAGTTCTTC
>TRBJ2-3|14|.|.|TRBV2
CASSERGGVDTQYF
TGTGCCAGCAGTGAGAGGGGGGGAGTAGATACGCAGTATTTT
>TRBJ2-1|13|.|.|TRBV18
CASSPGMAGIQFF
TGTGCCAGCTCACCAGGGATGGCGGGTATCCAGTTCTTC
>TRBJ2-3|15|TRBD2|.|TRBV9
CASSVGSGGADTQYF
TGTGCCAGCAGCGTAGGTAGCGGGGGGGCAGATACGCAGTATTTT
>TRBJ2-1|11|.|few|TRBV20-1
CSARVPGEQFF
TGCAGTGCTAGAGTGCCCGGTGAGCAGTTCTTC
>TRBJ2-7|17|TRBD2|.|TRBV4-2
CASSQGPGMASGYEQYF
TGTGCCAGCAGCCAAGGCCCCGGGATGGCTAGCGGTTACGAGCAGTACTTC
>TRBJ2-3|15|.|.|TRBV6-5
CASSSRPGGTDTQYF
TGTGCCAGCAGTTCAAGACCGGGGGGCACAGATACGCAGTATTTT
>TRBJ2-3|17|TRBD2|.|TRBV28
CASSNPGTSGVTDTQYF
TGTGCCAGCAGTAACCCCGGGACTAGCGGGGTCACAGATACGCAGTATTTT
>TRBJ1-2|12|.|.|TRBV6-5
CAGQNRAKGYTF
TGTGCCGGACAAAACAGGGCAAAGGGCTACACCTTC
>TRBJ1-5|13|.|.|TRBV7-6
CASSSRTDQPQHF
TGTGCCAGCAGCTCGAGGACAGATCAGCCCCAGCATTTT
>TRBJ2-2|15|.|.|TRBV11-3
CASSLTGSYTGELFF
TGTGCCAGCAGCTTAACAGGATCTTACACCGGGGAGCTGTTTTTT